This TCR beta chain was obtained from a study of cytomegalovirus exposure and HLA in healthy donors. Background on the study: In a later analysis, it was reported that the 90 to 150 validation repertoires had been produced on the same platform as the 550 to 850 repertoires belonging to the first cohort. Study-wide results and limits: Cytomegalovirus-associated TCR beta chains were listed, numbering some 150. Rare TCR sequences predominated, though certain public TCRs were found in many donors. The classifier reportedly diagnosed cytomegalovirus status with high sensitivity and specificity.

Note on this clone: Antigen unknown.

Germline V CDR1 and CDR2: LNHDA, SQIVND (reference sequence). The CDR3 sequence is 13 residues long. Trimming removed 0 bases at V and 10 bases at J, with 12 bases between. Data came from immunoSEQ multiplex PCR; TCRdb stores just in-frame clones and leaves some out. The sample includes 100,000 to 150,000 clones, 95% to 97% of them seen just once. The chain joins TRBV19 to TRBJ2-5; D is unresolved. The clonotype originates from a man between 18 and 29 years old in good health and CMV-seronegative. Sequencing was carried out using PBMCs. CDR3 coding DNA: TGTGCCAGTAGTATAGATCACAGTAGAAGCCAGTACTTC. Amino acids: CASSIDHSRSQYF.